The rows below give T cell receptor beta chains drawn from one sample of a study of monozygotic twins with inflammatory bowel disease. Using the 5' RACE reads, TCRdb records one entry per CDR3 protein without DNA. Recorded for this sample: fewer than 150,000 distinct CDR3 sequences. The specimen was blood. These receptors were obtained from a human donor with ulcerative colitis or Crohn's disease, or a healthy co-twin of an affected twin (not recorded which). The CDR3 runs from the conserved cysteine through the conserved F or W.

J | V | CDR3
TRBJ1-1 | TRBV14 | CASSRTGQGTEAFF
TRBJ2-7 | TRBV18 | CASSPWQASSYEQYF
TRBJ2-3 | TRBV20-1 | CSARRGPTDTQYF
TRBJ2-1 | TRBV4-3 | CASSQDLLASNEQFF
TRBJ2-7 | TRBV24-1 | CATSDSRELSYEQYF
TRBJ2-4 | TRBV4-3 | CASSHGTAEAKNIQYF
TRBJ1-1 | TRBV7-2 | CASSLEGQGSEAFF
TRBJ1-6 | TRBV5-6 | CASSLGYRGTGYSPLHF
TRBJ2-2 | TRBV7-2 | CASSRDWVMLFF
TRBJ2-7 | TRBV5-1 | CASTTLEGSYEQYF
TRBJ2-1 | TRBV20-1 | CSARVVGGPKNEQFF
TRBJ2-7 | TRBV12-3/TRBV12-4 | CASTSTGRTYEQYF